This section outlines one T cell receptor beta chain sequence together with its context. Its antigen is not identified. This PCR relied on a set of 60 Vbeta primers and 13 Jbeta primers. Original processing methods: A later analysis counted 65 million to 90 million unique TCR beta chains, roughly 11 million shared. TCRdb's table, derived via immunoSEQ multiplex PCR, lists solely in-frame clones and lacks some. V, J and clone size derive from that table, while D and trimming were established from the DNA sequence. The sample has about 65,000 clones, 60% to 80% seen once; the top ten hold roughly 3.1%. The sample is drawn from a study of cytomegalovirus exposure and HLA in healthy donors. Study summary: Early release data held some 79 million unique TCRs from HLA-typed donors. General study results and limits: Reportedly, diagnosis of cytomegalovirus status by the classifier showed high specificity and sensitivity. Association of a missense DCLRE1C variant with TCR beta V- and J-gene trimming was reported in a later analysis.

The CDR3 has 14 residues. CDR1 LGHNA and CDR2 YNFKEQ come from the germline V gene. Trimming took off 2 bases at V and 0 bases at J, with 8 bases between the two ends. The chain links TRBV4-2 to TRBJ2-7; D is unclear. Sequencing was performed on PBMCs. This sequence originates from a man younger than 45 in good health and CMV-seronegative. The CDR3 loop reads CASSQLAVSYEQYF. CDR3 coding DNA: TGTGCCAGCAGCCAACTCGCGGTCTCCTACGAGCAGTACTTC.